This T cell receptor (beta chain) was found in a study of CD8 T cells in Susac syndrome. From blood CD8+ and CD4+ T cells, TCR beta sequences were generated. The authors negatively isolated CD8+ and CD4+ T cells and FACS-enriched TEMRA cells. Study-level results: The study conceded that its TCR sequencing and HLA analysis involved relatively few individuals.

RNA amounts of 0.5 to 1 ug underwent reverse transcription with random hexamers. The CDR3 of TCR beta was amplified by immunoSEQ multiplex PCR across 54 Vbeta and 13 Jbeta. Via MiXCR, TCRdb re-called the immunoSEQ multiplex PCR reads, giving one row per CDR3 protein. The sample holds 300,000 to 350,000 distinct CDR3 sequences, under 95% seen once. With regard to this clonotype: Its antigen is as yet unknown.

Trimming left V 8 bases short and J 4 bases short, with 20 bases between. CDR3 length: 15 residues. The clonotype was recovered from a human donor with multiple sclerosis. Sequenced: CD4+ T cells from PBMCs. The chain uses TRBV12-3 or TRBV12-4 and TRBJ2-5, with D possibly TRBD1 on 5 matching bases. As DNA, the CDR3 is TGTGCCAGCGCCGCCCAGGGTGTCAAAGGAGAGACCCAGTACTTC. Protein: CASAAQGVKGETQYF.